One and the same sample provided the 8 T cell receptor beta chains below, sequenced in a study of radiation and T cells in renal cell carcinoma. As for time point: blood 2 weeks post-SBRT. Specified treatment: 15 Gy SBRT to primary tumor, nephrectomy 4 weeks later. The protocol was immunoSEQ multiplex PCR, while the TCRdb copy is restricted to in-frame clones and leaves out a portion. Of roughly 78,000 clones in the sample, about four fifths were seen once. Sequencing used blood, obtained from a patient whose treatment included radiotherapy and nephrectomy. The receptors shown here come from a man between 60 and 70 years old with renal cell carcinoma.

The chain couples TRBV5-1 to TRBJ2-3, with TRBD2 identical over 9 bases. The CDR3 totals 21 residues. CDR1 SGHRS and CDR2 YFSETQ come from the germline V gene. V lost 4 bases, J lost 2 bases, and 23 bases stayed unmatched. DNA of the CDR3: TGCGCCAGCAGCCCCCGTCTTAGCGGGAGCATGTCAGGCCGTCACACAGATACGCAGTATTTT. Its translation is CASSPRLSGSMSGRHTDTQYF.

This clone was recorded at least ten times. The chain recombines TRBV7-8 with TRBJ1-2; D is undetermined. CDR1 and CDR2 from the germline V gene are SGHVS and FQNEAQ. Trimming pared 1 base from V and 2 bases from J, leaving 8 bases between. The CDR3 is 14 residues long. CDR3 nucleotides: TGTGCCAGCAGCTTAGAACGTGGGAACTATGGCTACACCTTC. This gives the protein CASSLERGNYGYTF.

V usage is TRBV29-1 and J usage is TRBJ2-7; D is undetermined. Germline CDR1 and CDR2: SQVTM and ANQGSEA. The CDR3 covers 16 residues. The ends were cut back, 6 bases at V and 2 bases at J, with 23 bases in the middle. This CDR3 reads CSVTLTLNSNPYEQYF. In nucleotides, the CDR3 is TGCAGCGTGACCCTAACCCTTAACAGTAATCCCTACGAGCAGTACTTC.

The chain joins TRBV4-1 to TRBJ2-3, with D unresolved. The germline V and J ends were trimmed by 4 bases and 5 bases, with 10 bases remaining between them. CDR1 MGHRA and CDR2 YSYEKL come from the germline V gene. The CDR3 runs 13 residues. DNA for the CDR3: TGCGCCAGCAGCCTCTCAGGTTTAGATACGCAGTATTTT. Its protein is CASSLSGLDTQYF.

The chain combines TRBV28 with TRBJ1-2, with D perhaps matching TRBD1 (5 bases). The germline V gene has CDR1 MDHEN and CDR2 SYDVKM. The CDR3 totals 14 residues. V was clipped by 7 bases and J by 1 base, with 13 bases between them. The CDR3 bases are TGTGCCAGCAAAACAGGAGCTAATAACTATGGCTACACCTTC. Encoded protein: CASKTGANNYGYTF.

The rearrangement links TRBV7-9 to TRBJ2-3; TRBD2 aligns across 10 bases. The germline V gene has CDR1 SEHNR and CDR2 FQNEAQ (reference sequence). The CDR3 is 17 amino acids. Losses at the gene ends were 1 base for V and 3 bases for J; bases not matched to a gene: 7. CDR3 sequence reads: CASSLVVAGGGTDTQYF. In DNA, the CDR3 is TGTGCCAGCAGCTTAGTAGTAGCGGGAGGAGGTACAGATACGCAGTATTTT. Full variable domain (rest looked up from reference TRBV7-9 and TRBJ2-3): DTGVSQNPRHKITKRGQNVTFRCDPISEHNRLYWYRQTLGQGPEFLTYFQNEAQLEKSRLLSDRFSAERPKGSFSTLEIQRTEQGDSAMYLCASSLVVAGGGTDTQYFGPGTRLTVL.

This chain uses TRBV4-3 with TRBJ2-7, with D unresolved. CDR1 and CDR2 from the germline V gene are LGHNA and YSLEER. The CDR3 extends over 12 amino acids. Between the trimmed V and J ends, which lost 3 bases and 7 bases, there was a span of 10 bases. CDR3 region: CASSHTNSEQYF. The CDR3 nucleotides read TGCGCCAGCAGCCATACAAATTCTGAGCAGTACTTC.

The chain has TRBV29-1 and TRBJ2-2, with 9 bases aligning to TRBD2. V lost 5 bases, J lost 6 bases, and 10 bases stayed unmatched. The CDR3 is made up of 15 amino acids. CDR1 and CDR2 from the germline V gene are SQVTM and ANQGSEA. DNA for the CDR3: TGCAGCGTTCTGGTAGCGGGAGTGGTAGCCGGGGAGCTGTTTTTT. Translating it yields CSVLVAGVVAGELFF.